Listed below are T cell receptor beta chains from one sample, sequenced in a study of EBV T-cell therapy then PD-1 blockade in nasopharyngeal carcinoma. The table came from immunoSEQ multiplex PCR; TCRdb's copy has only in-frame clones and leaves some out. Among more than 20,000 clones, over 65% were seen once, and the ten largest hold 20% to 30%. Which antigens these TCRs recognize remains unknown. The material sequenced was CD8+ T cells from blood, taken at day -245 from a patient whose treatment included autologous EBV-specific T cells and nivolumab. The source is a man aged 35 to 55 with nasopharyngeal carcinoma. Both conserved end residues are part of each CDR3. A D gene is named only where the DNA matches it firmly. For some rows the clone size is stated as once, few or many, or as a class when expanded; others skip it.

v_gene,d_gene,j_gene,abundance,CDR3nt,CDR3aa
TRBV12-3/TRBV12-4,-,TRBJ2-5,-,TGTGCCAGCAGTATCCCCCGGGTTGAGACCCAGTACTTC,CASSIPRVETQYF
TRBV4-2,-,TRBJ2-7,medium-sized,TGTGCCAGCAGCCAAGTTGACGGCTCCTACGAGCAGTACTTC,CASSQVDGSYEQYF
TRBV6-5,-,TRBJ1-1,-,TGTGCCAGCAGCCCCCTGGCGGGCACTGAAGCTTTCTTT,CASSPLAGTEAFF
TRBV4-3,TRBD1,TRBJ1-5,-,TGCGCCAGCAGCCGCTACAGGGGCCCCTTTCAGCCCCAGCATTTT,CASSRYRGPFQPQHF
TRBV4-1,TRBD1,TRBJ1-6,once,TGCGCCAGCAGCCAAGAAGGGGGGACAGGGAGTTCACCCCTCCACTTT,CASSQEGGTGSSPLHF
TRBV9,TRBD1,TRBJ2-1,-,TGTGCCAGCAGCTTGGGACAGGGGGTTGATGAGCAGTTCTTC,CASSLGQGVDEQFF
TRBV18,-,TRBJ1-2,-,TGTGCCAGCTCGACCAACAGGATACCTGATAGTGGCTACACCTTC,CASSTNRIPDSGYTF
TRBV2,-,TRBJ2-7,-,TGTGCCAGCACTGCTCTGGGGGGCTGGAGGAGGGAGCAGTACTTC,CASTALGGWRREQYF
TRBV4-2,-,TRBJ1-5,few,TGTGCCAGCAGCCAAGATAGTTCGGGGGGGCAGCCCCAGCATTTT,CASSQDSSGGQPQHF
TRBV6-6,-,TRBJ1-2,-,TGTGCCAGCAGTTACCTGGCAGGGCCCGTCCGCTACACCTTC,CASSYLAGPVRYTF
TRBV24-1,-,TRBJ1-2,-,TGTGCCACCAGTAACGAGGAGGGCTACACCTTC,CATSNEEGYTF
TRBV11-3,-,TRBJ2-1,-,TGTGCCAGCAGCTTAGAGGGCAATGAGCAGTTCTTC,CASSLEGNEQFF
TRBV6-4,TRBD2,TRBJ2-1,once,TGTGCCAGCAGTGGCGGACTAGCGGGGGCAGGTGAGCAGTTCTTC,CASSGGLAGAGEQFF
TRBV6-4,TRBD1,TRBJ2-1,-,TGTGCCAGCAGTGAAGACAGGGTTCAGGAGCAGTTCTTC,CASSEDRVQEQFF
TRBV11-2,-,TRBJ2-2,-,TGTGCCAGCAGCTTAATGGCTGTCCTGAGACCAATCGCCGGGGAGCTGTTTTTT,CASSLMAVLRPIAGELFF
TRBV4-3,-,TRBJ2-7,-,TGCGCCAGCAGCCAAGATTTTGGGGAGCAGTACTTC,CASSQDFGEQYF
TRBV7-9,TRBD2,TRBJ2-3,-,TGTGCCAGCAGCTTAGCGGGAGCGGGGGGCCTTACAAATACGCAGTATTTT,CASSLAGAGGLTNTQYF
TRBV7-9,-,TRBJ2-3,-,TGTGCCAGCAGCTTCACAGATACGCAGTATTTT,CASSFTDTQYF
TRBV9,-,TRBJ1-2,once,TGTGCCAGCAGCTCCCATGAGTATGTCCCTGGCCCCTATGGCTACACCTTC,CASSSHEYVPGPYGYTF
TRBV24-1,TRBD1,TRBJ1-2,-,TGTGCCACCAGTGACCCGGACAGGCAATGGGGCTACACCTTC,CATSDPDRQWGYTF
TRBV24-1,-,TRBJ2-3,-,TGTGCCACCAGTGATTTAGGGGACGCAGATACGCAGTATTTT,CATSDLGDADTQYF
TRBV10-3,-,TRBJ2-7,-,TGTGCCATCCTAAATGGGTCCTACGAGCAGTACTTC,CAILNGSYEQYF
TRBV19,TRBD2,TRBJ2-5,-,TGTGCCAGTAGTTTTCTAGCGGGGGGAAGTGAGACCCAGTACTTC,CASSFLAGGSETQYF
TRBV24-1,TRBD1,TRBJ1-5,-,TGTGCCACCAGTGACTCCGACAGGGTTGATCAGCCCCAGCATTTT,CATSDSDRVDQPQHF
TRBV3-1/TRBV3-2,-,TRBJ1-2,-,TGTGCCAGCAGCCAAGCTGGGGAAGGCTATGGCTACACCTTC,CASSQAGEGYGYTF